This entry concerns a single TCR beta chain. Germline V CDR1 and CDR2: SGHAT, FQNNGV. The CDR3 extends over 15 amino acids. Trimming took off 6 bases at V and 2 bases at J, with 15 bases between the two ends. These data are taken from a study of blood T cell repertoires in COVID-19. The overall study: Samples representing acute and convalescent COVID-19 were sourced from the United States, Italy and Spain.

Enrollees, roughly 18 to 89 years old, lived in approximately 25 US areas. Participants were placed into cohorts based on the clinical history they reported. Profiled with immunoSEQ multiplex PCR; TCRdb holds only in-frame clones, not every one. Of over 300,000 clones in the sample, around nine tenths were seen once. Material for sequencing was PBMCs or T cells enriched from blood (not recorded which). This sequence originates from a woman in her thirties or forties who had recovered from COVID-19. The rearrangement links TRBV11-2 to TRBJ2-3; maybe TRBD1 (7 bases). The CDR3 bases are TGTGCCAGCAGTCTGGCGGGACAGTTCACAGATACGCAGTATTTT. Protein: CASSLAGQFTDTQYF.